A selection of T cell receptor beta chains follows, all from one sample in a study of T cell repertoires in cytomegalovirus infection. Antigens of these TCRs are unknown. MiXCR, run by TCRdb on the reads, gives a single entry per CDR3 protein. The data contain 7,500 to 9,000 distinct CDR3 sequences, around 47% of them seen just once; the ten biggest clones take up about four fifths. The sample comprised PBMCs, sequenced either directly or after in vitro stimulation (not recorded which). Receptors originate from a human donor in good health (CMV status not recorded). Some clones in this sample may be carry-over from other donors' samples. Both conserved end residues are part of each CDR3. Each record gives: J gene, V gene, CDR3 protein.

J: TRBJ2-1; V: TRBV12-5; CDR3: CASGVVSVRGAVPYNEQFF
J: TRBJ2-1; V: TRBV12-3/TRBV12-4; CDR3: CASSSLSLFGGERSYIEQSF
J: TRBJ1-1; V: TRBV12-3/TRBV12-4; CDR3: CACSLRVSKQGTEAFF
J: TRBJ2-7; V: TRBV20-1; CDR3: CSATASFLPLYDPYF
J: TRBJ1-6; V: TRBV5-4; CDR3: CASSLESGTRTSNSPLHF
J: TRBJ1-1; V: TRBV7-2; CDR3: CASSLGQLNTEAFF
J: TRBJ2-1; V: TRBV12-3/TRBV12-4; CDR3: CASSPQDEQFF
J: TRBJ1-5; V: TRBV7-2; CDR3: CASSLRQGNQPQHF
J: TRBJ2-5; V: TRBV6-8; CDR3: CASRPTGETQYF
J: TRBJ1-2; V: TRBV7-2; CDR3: CASSLGDVTPTGLGSVSTF
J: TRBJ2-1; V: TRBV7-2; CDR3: CASSPRKGLISYNEQFF
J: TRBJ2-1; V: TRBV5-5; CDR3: CASTLGNEKVF
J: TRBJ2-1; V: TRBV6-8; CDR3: CASSDRDNEQFF
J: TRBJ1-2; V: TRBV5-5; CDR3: CASTWTGGGCTF
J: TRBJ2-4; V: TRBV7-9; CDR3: CASREILAGEGSIQYF
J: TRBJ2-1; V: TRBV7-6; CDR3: CASSLAVYNEQFF
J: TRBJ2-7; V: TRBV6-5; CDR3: CASSYRRLAGEWEQYF
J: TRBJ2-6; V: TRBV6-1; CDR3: CASIEFRVSSGANVLPF
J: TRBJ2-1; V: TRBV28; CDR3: CASTPTPPASGDEQFF
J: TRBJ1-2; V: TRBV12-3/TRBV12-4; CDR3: CASSLATYGYTF
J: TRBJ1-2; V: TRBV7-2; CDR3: CASSFGDVPPTGLGSCFTF
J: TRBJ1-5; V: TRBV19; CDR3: CASSSIYTGTCEDNQPQPF
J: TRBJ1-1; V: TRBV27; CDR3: CASSYHKGPLSTEAFF
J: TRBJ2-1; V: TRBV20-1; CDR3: CSARSNRASGSYNEQFF
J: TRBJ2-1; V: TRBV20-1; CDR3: CSASGLSGRLYNEQFF
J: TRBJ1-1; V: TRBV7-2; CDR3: CASSLRTGGAFF
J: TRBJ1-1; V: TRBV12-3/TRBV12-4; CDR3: CASRPTGKTEAFF
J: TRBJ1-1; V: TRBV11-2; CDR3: CASSLATGRVNTEAFF
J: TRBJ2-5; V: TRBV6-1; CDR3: CASRLTGPTQYF
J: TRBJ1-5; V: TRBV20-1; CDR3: CSARGSGQPQHF
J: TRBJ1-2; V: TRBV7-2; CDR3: CASSLTGINYGYTF
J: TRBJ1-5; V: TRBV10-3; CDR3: CAISESEQGRAETRNQPQNF
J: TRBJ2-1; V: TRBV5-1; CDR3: CSSSLFSTACNERLF
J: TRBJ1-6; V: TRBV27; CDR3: CASSFRSYNSPLHF
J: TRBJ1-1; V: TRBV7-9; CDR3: CASSLVPPGTEAFF
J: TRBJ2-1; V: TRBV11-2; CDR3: CASSPGLAATYNEQFF
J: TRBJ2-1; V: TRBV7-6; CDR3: CASSGIRGLSFEVVSYNEQFF
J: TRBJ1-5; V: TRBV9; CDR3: CASSVGFGREPQHF
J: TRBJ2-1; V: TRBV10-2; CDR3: CASRLYNEQFF
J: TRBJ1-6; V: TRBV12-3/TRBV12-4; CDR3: CASRYTGTGDNSPLHF
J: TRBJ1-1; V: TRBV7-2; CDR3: CASSLTAGPNTEAFF
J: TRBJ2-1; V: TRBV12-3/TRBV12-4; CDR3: CASSSLSLRVVERSYNEQFF
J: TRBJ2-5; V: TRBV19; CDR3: CASTMRRGRGETQYF
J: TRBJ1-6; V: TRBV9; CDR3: CASSGTAGRNSPLHF
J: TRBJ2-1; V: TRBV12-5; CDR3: CASGLVSVLGAVPYTEPVF